These 14 T cell receptor beta chains were all obtained from the same sample, sequenced in a study of response to subunit inactivated influenza vaccine. TCRdb redid the calling of the RT-PCR reads with MiXCR, one entry per CDR3 protein. The table shows fewer than 200,000 distinct CDR3 sequences, with 7.5% to 10% occurring only once. The starting material was non-naive T cells sorted from PBMCs, obtained on the day of vaccination. The origin of the receptors is a man in his forties or fifties who received an inactivated influenza vaccine.

This clonotype has more than one count but fewer than ten. The chain joins TRBV6-1 to TRBJ2-7, with 9 bases matching TRBD2. CDR1 is MNHNS and CDR2 is SASEGT in the germline V gene. Trimming removed 9 bases from V and 7 bases from J; junction bases left unmatched: 10. The CDR3 is 13 amino acids. CDR3 nucleotides: TGTGCCAGTTATAGCGGGAGAGGGAATGAGCAGTACTTC. Its translation is CASYSGRGNEQYF.

CDR3 sequence (DNA): TGTGCCAGCTCACGGGTCGGGAGTAGTTCCTACAATGAGCAGTTCTTC. Protein: CASSRVGSSSYNEQFF. V gene TRBV18 combines with J gene TRBJ2-1, with D possibly being TRBD2 (6 bases). CDR1 and CDR2 (germline): KGHSH, LQKENI. The CDR3 has 16 residues. The V gene lost 4 bases and the J gene lost 1 base, with 14 bases spanning the gap.

This clonotype was counted many times. This chain joins TRBV5-1 and TRBJ1-1; tentatively, D is TRBD1 (5 bases). V was cut by 4 bases and J by 1 base, with 14 bases left in between. Germline values: CDR1 SGHRS, CDR2 YFSETQ. This CDR3 has 15 residues. The CDR3 nucleotides read TGCGCCAGCAGCCCAATGATGGACAAGAACACTGAAGCTTTCTTT. Its protein product is CASSPMMDKNTEAFF.

The V call is TRBV7-2, the J call TRBJ2-5; maybe TRBD2 (6 bases). This CDR3 contains 13 residues. V gave up 4 bases and J gave up 5 bases, with 11 bases separating them. Germline loops: CDR1 SGHTA, CDR2 FQGNSA. The DNA for the CDR3 is TGTGCCAGCAGCTCGGGAGAGAGTGAGACCCAGTACTTC. Translation: CASSSGESETQYF.

This clonotype was counted many times. The chain links TRBV5-5 to TRBJ1-5, with a possible D match to TRBD1 (5 bases). Germline V gives CDR1 SGHKS, CDR2 YYEKEE (reference sequence). V dropped 4 bases and J dropped 2 bases, with 16 bases sitting between them. The CDR3 runs to 16 residues. The CDR3 protein is CASSRGGTLRNQPQHF. CDR3 nucleotides: TGTGCCAGCAGCCGGGGCGGCACCCTGCGCAATCAGCCCCAGCATTTT.

This clonotype has only a few counts. The J gene is TRBJ2-5, the V gene TRBV14; D possibly corresponds to TRBD2 (6 bases). Deletions cut 6 bases from V and 5 bases from J, with 22 bases between. Germline V lookup: CDR1 SGHDN, CDR2 FVKESK. This CDR3 comprises 16 residues. The CDR3 DNA reads TGTGCCAGCAGTCCCGACCTAGCGAGGCCCGGGGAGACCCAGTACTTC. It is translated as CASSPDLARPGETQYF.

This clonotype was observed a few times. The V gene is TRBV20-1, the J gene TRBJ2-5; D not certain. CDR3 length equals 11 residues. Trimming pared 2 bases from V and 3 bases from J, leaving 4 bases between. Germline CDR1 DFQATT, CDR2 SNEGSKA (reference sequence). The CDR3 reads CSARLEETQYF. The CDR3 coding sequence is TGCAGTGCTAGACTAGAAGAGACCCAGTACTTC.

The chain joins TRBV4-2 to TRBJ2-3; possible D gene TRBD2, 6 bases. V was trimmed by 3 bases and J by 5 bases, leaving 9 bases between them. CDR3 length: 13 amino acids. The germline V gene has CDR1 LGHNA and CDR2 YNFKEQ. In DNA, the CDR3 is TGTGCCAGCAGCCAGGGTAGCGGAGATACGCAGTATTTT. Translation: CASSQGSGDTQYF.

In its sample, this clonotype was seen many times. This sequence joins TRBV5-1 and TRBJ2-7, with TRBD2 identical over 10 bases. V gave up 0 bases and J gave up 4 bases; unmatched junction bases: 7. The CDR3 totals 16 residues. Germline-derived CDR1 and CDR2 are SGHRS and YFSETQ. CDR3 region: CASSLGTSGGGYEQYF. CDR3 sequence (DNA): TGCGCCAGCAGCTTGGGGACTAGCGGAGGGGGGTACGAGCAGTACTTC.

The rearrangement joins TRBV7-6 to TRBJ1-2; TRBD1 is a possible D gene (5 bases). Germline assignment: CDR1 SGHVS and CDR2 FNYEAQ. The CDR3 contains 16 residues. V was trimmed by 5 bases and J by 4 bases, leaving 20 bases between them. The CDR3 DNA follows: TGTGCCAGCAGCCCCGAGGGGCAGGGCTCTCGCTATGGCTACACCTTC. This encodes CASSPEGQGSRYGYTF.

Many counts were recorded for this clonotype. A junction end diverges from the germline sequence, so it may reflect a read error. The chain recombines TRBV5-1 with TRBJ2-7; D remains unclear. This CDR3 contains 15 residues. The germline CDR1 and CDR2 sequences are SGHRS and YFSETQ. The CDR3 sequence is CASSLLLGSSNEQYF. The CDR3 DNA reads TGCGCCAGCAGCCTACTACTCGGGTCCTCCAACGAGCAGTACTTC.

This clonotype was seen many times. The chain has TRBV18 and TRBJ1-5; no clear D gene. The V end was cut by 1 base, the J end by 4 bases, with 8 bases between. The CDR3 is 14 residues long. The germline V gene has CDR1 KGHSH and CDR2 LQKENI. Written as DNA, the CDR3 is TGTGCCAGCTCACCACAAAGGGAAAATCAGCCCCAGCATTTT. Its translation is CASSPQRENQPQHF.

As to this clonotype: An end of the junction differs from the germline gene, which may be a read error. The CDR3 coding sequence is TGTACCAGCCACGCCCAGGGAAACCAAGAGACCCAGTACTTC. This codes for CTSHAQGNQETQYF. V is TRBV2 and J is TRBJ2-5, with D perhaps TRBD1 (5 bases). The CDR3 totals 14 residues. Germline assignment: CDR1 SNHLY and CDR2 FYNNEI.

This clonotype was observed many times. The rearrangement links TRBV10-3 to TRBJ2-7; D tentatively reads TRBD1 or TRBD2 (5 bases each). Trimming cost V 3 bases and J 3 bases, with 15 bases left between them. The CDR3 consists of 15 residues. CDR1 and CDR2 from the germline V gene are ENHRY and SYGVKD. This CDR3 is CAISDRVGDNYEQYF. The CDR3 DNA reads TGTGCCATCAGTGACCGGGTGGGGGATAACTACGAGCAGTACTTC.